This is a list of T cell receptor beta chains from one sample in a study of cytomegalovirus exposure and HLA in healthy donors. The assay was immunoSEQ multiplex PCR, and TCRdb's table has in-frame clones only and misses some. The table includes roughly 170,000 clones, just over 75% detected once. Sequencing input: PBMCs. Source of these receptors: a woman aged 25 to 39 in good health and CMV-seropositive. Both conserved end residues are part of each CDR3. A D gene is named only where the DNA matches it firmly. Expanded clones get a size class; other rows say once, few or many, or leave the size out.

TGTGCCTGGAGTGTAGCGAGCGGGAGGGTGGGTGAGCAGTTCTTC	CAWSVASGRVGEQFF	15	TRBD2	once	TRBV30	TRBJ2-1
TGTGCCAGCAGCGGGCGGACAGGGACCATTGCTGGAAACACCATATATTTT	CASSGRTGTIAGNTIYF	17	TRBD1	.	TRBV9	TRBJ1-3
TGTGCCAGCAGCCCCCAGGACAGGGGACCCTACGAGCAGTACTTC	CASSPQDRGPYEQYF	15	TRBD1	few	TRBV7-2	TRBJ2-7
TGTGCCAGCACCGGCGACAGCCATTCGTATGGCTACACCTTC	CASTGDSHSYGYTF	14	.	.	TRBV2	TRBJ1-2
TGCGCCAGCAGCTTGGCTCCGGGGCAAGAGACCCAGTACTTC	CASSLAPGQETQYF	14	.	.	TRBV5-1	TRBJ2-5
TGCGCCAGCAGCTCATTAGGCGGAGGTTACGAGCAGTACTTC	CASSSLGGGYEQYF	14	.	once	TRBV5-1	TRBJ2-7
TGTGCCCTCGGGGGTCTCGGCTATGGCTACACCTTC	CALGGLGYGYTF	12	.	.	TRBV30	TRBJ1-2
TGTGCCAGCAGTTACGATCGGGACAGCTACAATGAGCAGTTCTTC	CASSYDRDSYNEQFF	15	TRBD1	.	TRBV6-5	TRBJ2-1
TGCGCCAGCAGCCAGAGCGGAGACTATCTGGCTAACTCCTACAATGAGCAGTTCTTC	CASSQSGDYLANSYNEQFF	19	.	.	TRBV4-1	TRBJ2-1
TGTGCCAGCATCCGACTAGCGGGAGGACCCGATACGCAGTATTTT	CASIRLAGGPDTQYF	15	TRBD2	.	TRBV6-1	TRBJ2-3
TGTGCCAGCAGCTGGGAGACAGGTCTGGTTGGGGAAAAACTGTTTTTT	CASSWETGLVGEKLFF	16	.	.	TRBV5-6	TRBJ1-4
TGTGCCAGCAGCCGGGGAGGAAACACCATATATTTT	CASSRGGNTIYF	12	.	.	TRBV5-4	TRBJ1-3
TGTGCGGGGTCAGGGCCTGTCTCTGGAAACACCATATATTTT	CAGSGPVSGNTIYF	14	.	few	TRBV6-1	TRBJ1-3
TGTGCCAGCACCGCGAGAAAGGGGGGGACTTTTAACTATGGCTACACCTTC	CASTARKGGTFNYGYTF	17	.	.	TRBV28	TRBJ1-2
TGTGCCAGCAGCCCGGGACTAGCGGGAAGTGAGACCCAGTACTTC	CASSPGLAGSETQYF	15	TRBD2	.	TRBV5-6	TRBJ2-5
TGTGCCAGCCAACCAGGCTCCTACGAGCAGTACTTC	CASQPGSYEQYF	12	.	few	TRBV25-1	TRBJ2-7
TGTGCCAGCAGCTTAAGCAGGGGTGCAGATACGCAGTATTTT	CASSLSRGADTQYF	14	.	.	TRBV7-2	TRBJ2-3
TGTGCCATCGGGACAGGGGACTTTGGCAATCAGCCCCAGCATTTT	CAIGTGDFGNQPQHF	15	TRBD1	once	TRBV10-3	TRBJ1-5
TGTGCCAGCAGCTCCGACAGGGTGGCAACTAATGAAAAACTGTTTTTT	CASSSDRVATNEKLFF	16	TRBD1	.	TRBV11-3	TRBJ1-4
TGTGCCAGCAGCTTAGGGGCGGGCAGGGATACGCAGTATTTT	CASSLGAGRDTQYF	14	.	once	TRBV7-7	TRBJ2-3
TGTGCCAGCAAGCTAGGTGGGCCGGGGGACACTGAAGCTTTCTTT	CASKLGGPGDTEAFF	15	.	.	TRBV7-3	TRBJ1-1
TGCGCCAGCAGCCAAGAAGGAACTAGCGGACAAACAGATACGCAGTATTTT	CASSQEGTSGQTDTQYF	17	TRBD2	.	TRBV4-1	TRBJ2-3
TGTGCCACCAGCAGAGACGGTTGGAGGACAGAAGGCTACGAGCAGTACTTC	CATSRDGWRTEGYEQYF	17	.	once	TRBV15	TRBJ2-7
TGTGCCAGCTCACCCCCGGGGTCGGGCTACACCTTC	CASSPPGSGYTF	12	.	.	TRBV18	TRBJ1-2
TGTGCCAGCAGTCTCAGGGGTGGCTACACCTTC	CASSLRGGYTF	11	.	.	TRBV6-6	TRBJ1-2
TGTGCCATCACTCCGGGACTAGCGGGATACGAGCAGTACTTC	CAITPGLAGYEQYF	14	TRBD2	.	TRBV10-3	TRBJ2-7
TGTGCCAGAAGCGGCGCGGGCAAGGACACTGAAGCTTTCTTT	CARSGAGKDTEAFF	14	.	.	TRBV5-3	TRBJ1-1